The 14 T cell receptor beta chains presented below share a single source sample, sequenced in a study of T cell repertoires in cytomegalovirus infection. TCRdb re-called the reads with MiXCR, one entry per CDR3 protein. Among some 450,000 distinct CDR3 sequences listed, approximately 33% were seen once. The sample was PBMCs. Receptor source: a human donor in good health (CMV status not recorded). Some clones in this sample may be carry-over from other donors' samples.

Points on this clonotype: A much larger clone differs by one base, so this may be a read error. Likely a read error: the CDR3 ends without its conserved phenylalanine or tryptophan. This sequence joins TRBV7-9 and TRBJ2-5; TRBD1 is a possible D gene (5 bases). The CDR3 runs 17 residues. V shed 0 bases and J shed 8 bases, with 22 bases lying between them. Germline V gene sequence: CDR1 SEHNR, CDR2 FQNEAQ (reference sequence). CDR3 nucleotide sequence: TGTGCCAGCAGCTTAGCGCCTTCCTTAGGGCGCACAGGAACCCAGTACTTA. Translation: CASSLAPSLGRTGTQYL.

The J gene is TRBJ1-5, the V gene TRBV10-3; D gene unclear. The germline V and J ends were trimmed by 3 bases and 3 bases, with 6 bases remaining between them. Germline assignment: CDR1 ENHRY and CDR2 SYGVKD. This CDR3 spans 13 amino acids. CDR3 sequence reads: CAISEDPNQPQHF. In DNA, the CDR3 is TGTGCCATCAGTGAAGACCCCAATCAGCCCCAGCATTTT.

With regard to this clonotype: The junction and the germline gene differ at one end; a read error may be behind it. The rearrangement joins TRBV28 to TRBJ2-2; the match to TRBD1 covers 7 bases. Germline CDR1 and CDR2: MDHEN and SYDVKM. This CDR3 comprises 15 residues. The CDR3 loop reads CDSSRTGWNTGELFF. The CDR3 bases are TGTGACAGCAGTCGGACAGGTTGGAACACCGGGGAGCTGTTTTTT.

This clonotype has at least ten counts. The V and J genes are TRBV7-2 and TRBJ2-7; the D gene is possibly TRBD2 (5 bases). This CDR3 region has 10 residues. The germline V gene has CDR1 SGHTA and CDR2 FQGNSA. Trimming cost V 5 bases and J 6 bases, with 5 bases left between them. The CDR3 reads CASSRGEQYF. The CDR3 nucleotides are TGTGCCAGCAGCCGGGGCGAGCAGTACTTC.

CDR3 region: CASSIDQGAVNTEAFF. DNA for the CDR3: TGTGCCAGTAGTATAGATCAGGGTGCAGTGAACACTGAAGCTTTCTTT. This chain joins TRBV19 and TRBJ1-1; D possibly corresponds to TRBD1 (5 bases). Trimming pared 0 bases from V and 0 bases from J, leaving 11 bases between. In germline, CDR1 is LNHDA, CDR2 SQIVND (reference sequence). This CDR3 region has 16 residues.

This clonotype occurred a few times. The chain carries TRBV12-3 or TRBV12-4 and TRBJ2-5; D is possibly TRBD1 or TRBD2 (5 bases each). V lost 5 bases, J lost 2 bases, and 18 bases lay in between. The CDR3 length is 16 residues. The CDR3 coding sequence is TGTGCCAGCAGTCCAACCCGGTGGGGGTCACAAGAGACCCAGTACTTC. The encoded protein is CASSPTRWGSQETQYF.

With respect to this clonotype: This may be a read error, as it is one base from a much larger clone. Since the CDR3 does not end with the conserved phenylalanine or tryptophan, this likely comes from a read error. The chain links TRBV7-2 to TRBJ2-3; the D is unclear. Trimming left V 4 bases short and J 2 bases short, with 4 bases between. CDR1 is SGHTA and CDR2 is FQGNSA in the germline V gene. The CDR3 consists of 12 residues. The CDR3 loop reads CASSWNTDTQYC. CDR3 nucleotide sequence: TGTGCCAGCAGCTGGAACACAGATACGCAGTATTGT.

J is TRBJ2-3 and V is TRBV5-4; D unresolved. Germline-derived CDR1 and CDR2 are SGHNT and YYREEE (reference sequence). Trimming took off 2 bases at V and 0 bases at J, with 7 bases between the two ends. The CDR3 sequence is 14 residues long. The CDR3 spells CASSFSYSTDTQYF. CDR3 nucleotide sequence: TGTGCCAGCAGCTTTTCCTATAGCACAGATACGCAGTATTTT.

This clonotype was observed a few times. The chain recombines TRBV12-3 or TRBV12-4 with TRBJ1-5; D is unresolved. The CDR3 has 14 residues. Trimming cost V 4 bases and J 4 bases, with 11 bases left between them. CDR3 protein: CASSSETQNQPQHF. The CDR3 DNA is TGTGCCAGCAGTTCCGAAACTCAAAATCAGCCCCAGCATTTT.

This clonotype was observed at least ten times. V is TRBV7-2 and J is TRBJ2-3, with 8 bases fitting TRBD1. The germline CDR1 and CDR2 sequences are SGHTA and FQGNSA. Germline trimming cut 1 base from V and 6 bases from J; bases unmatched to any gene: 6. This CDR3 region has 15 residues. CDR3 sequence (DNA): TGTGCCAGCAGCTTAGTTACAGGGGGAAGGGATACGCAGTATTTT. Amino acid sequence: CASSLVTGGRDTQYF. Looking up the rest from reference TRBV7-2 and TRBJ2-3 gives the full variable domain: GAGVSQSPSNKVTEKGKDVELRCDPISGHTALYWYRQSLGQGLEFLIYFQGNSAPDKSGLPSDRFSAERTGGSVSTLTIQRTQQEDSAVYLCASSLVTGGRDTQYFGPGTRLTVL.

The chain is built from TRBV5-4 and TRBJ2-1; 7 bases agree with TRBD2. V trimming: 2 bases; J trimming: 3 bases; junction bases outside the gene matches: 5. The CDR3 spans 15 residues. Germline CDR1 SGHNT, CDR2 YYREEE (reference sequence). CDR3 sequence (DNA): TGTGCCAGCAGCTTTGGCGGGGGAGGCTACAATGAGCAGTTCTTC. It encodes CASSFGGGGYNEQFF.

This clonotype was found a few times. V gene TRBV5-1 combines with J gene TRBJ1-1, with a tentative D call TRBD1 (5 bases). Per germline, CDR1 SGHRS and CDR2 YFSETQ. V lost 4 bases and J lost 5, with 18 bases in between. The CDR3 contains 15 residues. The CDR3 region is CASSPYLSEGTEAFF. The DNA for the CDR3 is TGCGCCAGCAGCCCCTACCTGTCTGAGGGGACTGAAGCTTTCTTT.

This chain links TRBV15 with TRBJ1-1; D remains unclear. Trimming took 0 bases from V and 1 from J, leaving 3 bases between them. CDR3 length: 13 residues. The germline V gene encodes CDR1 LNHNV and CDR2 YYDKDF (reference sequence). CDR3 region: CATSRDRNTEAFF. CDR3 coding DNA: TGTGCCACCAGCAGAGATCGGAACACTGAAGCTTTCTTT. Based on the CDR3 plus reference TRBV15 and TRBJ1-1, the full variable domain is DAMVIQNPRYQVTQFGKPVTLSCSQTLNHNVMYWYQQKSSQAPKLLFHYYDKDFNNEADTPDNFQSRRPNTSFCFLDIRSPGLGDTAMYLCATSRDRNTEAFFGQGTRLTVV.

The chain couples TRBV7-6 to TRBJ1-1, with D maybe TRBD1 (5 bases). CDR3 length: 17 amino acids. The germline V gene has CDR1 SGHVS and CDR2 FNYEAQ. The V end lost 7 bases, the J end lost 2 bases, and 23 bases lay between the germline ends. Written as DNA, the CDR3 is TGTGCCAGCACCCATACCTCCGGCAGGGCGGACAACACTGAAGCTTTCTTT. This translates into CASTHTSGRADNTEAFF.